Below are 24 T cell receptor beta chains sequenced from a single sample in a study of T cell responses to AZD1222 COVID-19 vaccine (dated by TCRdb to 2020 to 2023). Preparation of the library involved the immunoSEQ multiplex PCR assay. TCRdb re-hosts the immuneACCESS table, in-frame sequences only. Its copies lack some clones; in the studies checked, an unresolved V gene accounts for under half of them, and the cause for the rest is not known. The sample table lists approximately 100,000 clones, roughly 90% of them with a count of one. In total, the top ten clones hold roughly 20% of the sample. According to the study, the label for this sample's time point signals: baseline before first vaccination. This specimen was peripheral blood, taken on day 0 of AZD1222 vaccination. These receptors all stem from an adult in good health.

The chain links TRBV7-9 to TRBJ1-3; no clear D. The CDR3 is 16 residues long. The V gene lost 2 bases and the J gene lost 0 bases, with 11 bases spanning the gap. Per the germline V gene, CDR1 is SEHNR and CDR2 is FQNEAQ (reference sequence). DNA for the CDR3: TGTGCCAGCAGCTTAAGAGGCACTCGCTCTGGAAACACCATATATTTT. Its protein is CASSLRGTRSGNTIYF.

This chain connects TRBV6-4 to TRBJ2-3; D assignment may be TRBD1 or TRBD2 (6 bases each). From germline, CDR1 is MRHNA and CDR2 SNTAGT. Trimming removed 7 bases from V and 0 bases from J, with 11 bases in between. CDR3 length: 14 amino acids. Here the CDR3 reads CASTGAGSTDTQYF. The CDR3 DNA reads as TGTGCCAGCACGGGGGCTGGAAGCACAGATACGCAGTATTTT.

J is TRBJ1-2 and V is TRBV6-2 or TRBV6-3, with D tentatively TRBD1 (5 bases). This CDR3 is 15 amino acids long. The V gene's germline CDR1 is MNHEY and CDR2 SVGEGT. Deletions cut 6 bases from V and 5 bases from J, with 19 bases between. The CDR3 sequence is CASSQGQIGRYGYTF. The CDR3 DNA reads TGTGCCAGCAGCCAAGGACAAATAGGTCGGTATGGCTACACCTTC.

The V call is TRBV7-9, the J call TRBJ2-1, with TRBD1 identical over 12 bases. Germline V gene data show CDR1 as SEHNR and CDR2 as FQNEAQ (reference sequence). This CDR3 has 16 residues. V lost 4 bases to trimming and J lost 7 bases; unmatched junction nucleotides: 8. CDR3 sequence: CASSSSGQGAVNEQFF. In DNA form, the CDR3 reads TGTGCCAGCAGCTCCTCGGGACAGGGGGCAGTAAATGAGCAGTTCTTC.

Remarks on this clone: The identical CDR3 is also encoded by other nucleotide sequences in the sample. V and J are TRBV19 and TRBJ1-5; 8 bases are shared with TRBD1. The V segment lost 2 bases and the J segment 5 bases; nucleotides outside the gene matches: 5. The CDR3 has 15 amino acids. In germline, CDR1 is LNHDA, CDR2 SQIVND (reference sequence). The CDR3 sequence is CASSITDRADQPQHF. DNA for the CDR3: TGTGCCAGTAGTATAACGGACAGGGCAGATCAGCCCCAGCATTTT. Using reference TRBV19 and TRBJ1-5 for the parts outside the CDR3, the full variable domain is DGGITQSPKYLFRKEGQNVTLSCEQNLNHDAMYWYRQDPGQGLRLIYYSQIVNDFQKGDIAEGYSVSREKKESFPLTVTSAQKNPTAFYLCASSITDRADQPQHFGDGTRLSIL.

This clone has a single count. This chain uses TRBV7-8 with TRBJ2-3; 10 bases are a match to TRBD1. The ends lost 5 bases at V and 2 bases at J; junction bases unmatched: 10. CDR3 length equals 17 residues. Germline V gene data show CDR1 as SGHVS and CDR2 as FQNEAQ. The CDR3 sequence is CASSPNLGTGATDTQYF. The CDR3 nucleotides read TGTGCCAGCAGCCCAAACCTCGGGACAGGGGCCACAGATACGCAGTATTTT. The whole variable domain, filled in from reference TRBV7-8 and TRBJ2-3, reads GAGVSQSPRYKVAKRGQDVALRCDPISGHVSLFWYQQALGQGPEFLTYFQNEAQLDKSGLPSDRFFAERPEGSVSTLKIQRTQQEDSAVYLCASSPNLGTGATDTQYFGPGTRLTVL.

V and J are TRBV3-1 (or the pseudogene TRBV3-2) and TRBJ2-5, with D possibly TRBD2 on 6 matching bases. V lost 1 base to trimming and J lost 0 bases, with 9 bases between them. Germline V CDR1 and CDR2: LGHDT, YNNKEL (reference sequence). The CDR3 sequence is 15 residues long. CDR3 in DNA: TGTGCCAGCAGCCAAGTCCGGGGGTACCAAGAGACCCAGTACTTC. Protein: CASSQVRGYQETQYF.

CDR3: CASSVGRSTEAFF. In nucleotides, the CDR3 is TGTGCCAGCAGCGTAGGGCGGAGCACTGAAGCTTTCTTT. The V and J genes are TRBV9 and TRBJ1-1; no definite D call. Germline V lookup: CDR1 SGDLS, CDR2 YYNGEE. With 0 bases removed from V and 4 bases from J, the gap between germline ends came to 7 bases. The CDR3 loop spans 13 amino acids.

In its sample, this clone was seen a few times. This chain connects TRBV4-1 to TRBJ2-7; no firm D call. The germline CDR1 and CDR2 sequences are MGHRA and YSYEKL. This CDR3 has 14 residues. V lost 0 bases, J lost 3 bases, and 9 bases lay in between. CDR3 protein: CASSQEQNFYEQYF. CDR3 nucleotides: TGCGCCAGCAGCCAAGAACAGAATTTCTACGAGCAGTACTTC.

This CDR3 is CASSLGQLNNEQFF. The CDR3 DNA reads as TGCGCCAGCAGCTTGGGACAGCTAAACAATGAGCAGTTCTTC. V is TRBV5-1 and J is TRBJ2-1, with a possible D match to TRBD1 (5 bases). Germline CDR1 SGHRS, CDR2 YFSETQ. The CDR3 totals 14 residues. The V end was cut by 0 bases, the J end by 5 bases, with 9 bases between. The complete variable domain, with remaining parts taken from reference TRBV5-1 and TRBJ2-1, reads KAGVTQTPRYLIKTRGQQVTLSCSPISGHRSVSWYQQTPGQGLQFLFEYFSETQRNKGNFPGRFSGRQFSNSRSEMNVSTLELGDSALYLCASSLGQLNNEQFFGPGTRLTVL.

This sequence joins TRBV19 and TRBJ2-7; 12 bases match TRBD1. The CDR3 runs to 14 residues. After removal of 6 bases from V and 5 bases from J, the junction contained 5 bases not matched to a gene. Germline V lookup: CDR1 LNHDA, CDR2 SQIVND (reference sequence). CDR3 DNA: TGTGCCAGTAGACAGGGACAGGGGGCCCACGAGCAGTACTTC. Its translation: CASRQGQGAHEQYF. Looking up the rest from reference TRBV19 and TRBJ2-7 gives the full variable domain: DGGITQSPKYLFRKEGQNVTLSCEQNLNHDAMYWYRQDPGQGLRLIYYSQIVNDFQKGDIAEGYSVSREKKESFPLTVTSAQKNPTAFYLCASRQGQGAHEQYFGPGTRLTVT.

CDR3 DNA: TGTGCCAGCACGTCGTGGCCTGAAGCTTTCTTT. It is translated as CASTSWPEAFF. The V call is TRBV12-3 or TRBV12-4, the J call TRBJ1-1, with D uncertain. The V and J ends lost 7 bases and 6 bases respectively, with 9 bases between them. This CDR3 comprises 11 residues.

CDR3 sequence: CASKGNSYNEQFF. The CDR3 DNA reads as TGTGCCAGCAAAGGCAACTCCTACAATGAGCAGTTCTTC. The rearrangement joins TRBV5-4 to TRBJ2-1; no firm D call. Germline CDR1 is SGHNT and CDR2 is YYREEE (reference sequence). V was trimmed by 6 bases and J by 0 bases, leaving 7 bases between them. CDR3 length: 13 amino acids.

The table lists this clone with a count of one. The chain recombines TRBV12-3 or TRBV12-4 with TRBJ1-1; D is possibly TRBD1 (5 bases). V was clipped by 3 bases and J by 4 bases, with 9 bases between them. The CDR3 is made up of 13 amino acids. CDR3 sequence: CASSFSGFTEAFF. CDR3 DNA sequence: TGTGCCAGCAGTTTCTCAGGGTTCACTGAAGCTTTCTTT.

This clone showed up just once. CDR3 bases: TGTGCCAGCAGTGAGGGGGCGCGTGGTGAAAAACTGTTTTTT. Translated, it gives CASSEGARGEKLFF. V is TRBV6-1 and J is TRBJ1-4, with a weak D call TRBD1 (6 bases). CDR3 length: 14 amino acids. Per germline, CDR1 MNHNS and CDR2 SASEGT. Trimming left V 3 bases short and J 7 bases short, with 12 bases between.

This clone was observed a single time. Being one base from a much bigger clone, this may be a read error. Additional DNA sequences in this sample encode the identical CDR3. The chain uses TRBV6-5 and TRBJ2-2, with 10 bases lining up with TRBD2. Germline CDR1 and CDR2: MNHEY and SVGAGI. Germline trimming cut 6 bases from V and 4 bases from J; bases unmatched to any gene: 5. The CDR3 loop spans 15 amino acids. DNA of the CDR3: TGTGCCAGCAGGAAAAGCGGGGGGGGCACCGGGGAGCTGTTTTTT. Translating it yields CASRKSGGGTGELFF.

This chain links TRBV6-2 or TRBV6-3 with TRBJ2-7; D gene ambiguous. The ends were cut back, 3 bases at V and 0 bases at J, with 9 bases in the middle. This CDR3 is 14 amino acids long. Germline CDR1 is MNHEY and CDR2 is SVGEGT. The CDR3 nucleotides are TGTGCCAGCAGTTATCGGCAGAGCTCCTACGAGCAGTACTTC. Its translation: CASSYRQSSYEQYF.

V is TRBV25-1 and J is TRBJ1-1; D gene uncertain. The ends were cut back, 3 bases at V and 4 bases at J, with 9 bases in the middle. Germline CDR1 is MGHDK and CDR2 is SYGVNS. The CDR3 sequence is 13 residues long. For the CDR3, the DNA is TGTGCCAGCAGTGAGTCCGCCACCACTGAAGCTTTCTTT. Amino acid sequence: CASSESATTEAFF.

The V gene is TRBV7-9, the J gene TRBJ2-7; 7 bases line up with TRBD2. V gave up 3 bases and J gave up 0 bases; unmatched junction bases: 11. Germline V lookup: CDR1 SEHNR, CDR2 FQNEAQ (reference sequence). This CDR3 has 17 residues. In DNA, the CDR3 is TGTGCCAGCAGCTTGGGCCGGGGGGTCTTAACCTCCTACGAGCAGTACTTC. Protein: CASSLGRGVLTSYEQYF.

This clone has a single count. V is TRBV10-1 and J is TRBJ2-2; D ambiguous. CDR1 is WNHNN, CDR2 SYGVQD, per germline (reference sequence). This CDR3 comprises 17 residues. V was shortened by 4 bases and J by 0 bases, with 15 bases between the two germline ends. CDR3 DNA sequence: TGCGCCAGCAGTGCTCGGAGTGGCGTTGCGAACACCGGGGAGCTGTTTTTT. Translating gives CASSARSGVANTGELFF.

This chain uses TRBV7-3 with TRBJ2-1, with no clear D. This CDR3 spans 12 amino acids. V was trimmed by 3 bases and J by 9 bases, leaving 9 bases between them. CDR1 and CDR2 from the germline V gene are SGHTA and FQGTGA. CDR3 nucleotide sequence: TGTGCCAGCAGCTTTGTCGGTGGTGAGCAGTTCTTC. Protein sequence: CASSFVGGEQFF. Based on the CDR3 plus reference TRBV7-3 and TRBJ2-1, the full variable domain is GAGVSQTPSNKVTEKGKYVELRCDPISGHTALYWYRQSLGQGPEFLIYFQGTGAADDSGLPNDRFFAVRPEGSVSTLKIQRTERGDSAVYLCASSFVGGEQFFGPGTRLTVL.

This clone has just one count. Here the CDR3 reads CASSINYGYTF. The CDR3 nucleotides read TGTGCCAGCAGCATAAACTATGGCTACACCTTC. The V call is TRBV11-2, the J call TRBJ1-2; D is unresolved. This CDR3 contains 11 residues. Germline V gives CDR1 SGHAT, CDR2 FQNNGV. V lost 5 bases and J 2 bases, leaving 3 bases between the germline ends.

Details on this clone: It is likely a read error, because the conserved phenylalanine at the end of the CDR3 is missing. The chain employs TRBV28 and TRBJ1-6; D may be TRBD1 (5 bases). This CDR3 contains 16 residues. Germline V CDR1 and CDR2: MDHEN, SYDVKM. V was cut by 6 bases and J by 2 bases, with 14 bases left in between. This CDR3 reads CASRNQGPPYNSPLHL. The CDR3, as DNA: TGTGCCAGCAGGAACCAGGGTCCCCCCTATAATTCACCCCTCCACCTT.

CDR3 DNA: TGCGCCAGCAGCTCTCCCGGGACAGGGTGGGGCACAGATACGCAGTATTTT. The encoded protein is CASSSPGTGWGTDTQYF. The chain is built from TRBV5-1 and TRBJ2-3; 9 bases are a match to TRBD1. J was trimmed by 1 base and V by 3 bases; bases with no gene match: 9. CDR3 length: 17 amino acids. From germline, CDR1 is SGHRS and CDR2 YFSETQ.